These T cell receptor beta chains were read from a single sample in a study of cytomegalovirus exposure and HLA in healthy donors. Generated by immunoSEQ multiplex PCR, the TCRdb table keeps only in-frame clones and is missing some. Altogether hundreds of thousands of clones are present, around 73% being singletons, with the ten largest covering around 4%. What was sequenced was PBMCs. Every receptor here comes from a male donor in good health and CMV-seronegative. The CDR3 runs from the conserved cysteine through the conserved F or W. D genes are given only for firm matches. Clone size is not always given. Where it is, it says once, few, many or a class for expanded clones.

-	TRBJ2-7	-	TRBV2	CASSPRPDYEQYF	TGTGCCAGCAGTCCAAGGCCCGACTACGAGCAGTACTTC
-	TRBJ2-1	-	TRBV5-1	CASSLSRYNEQFF	TGCGCCAGCAGCTTGAGCCGATACAATGAGCAGTTCTTC
-	TRBJ2-3	-	TRBV9	CASSVEGGERAIDTQYF	TGTGCCAGCAGCGTAGAAGGTGGCGAGCGGGCAATAGATACGCAGTATTTT
once	TRBJ1-1	TRBD1	TRBV27	CASSPSTGRAFF	TGTGCCAGCAGTCCGTCGACAGGGCGGGCTTTCTTT
once	TRBJ2-1	-	TRBV27	CASSLSNAQRGEQFF	TGTGCCAGCAGTTTAAGTAATGCTCAACGGGGTGAGCAGTTCTTC
-	TRBJ2-7	TRBD2	TRBV25-1	CASKRAGELYEQYF	TGTGCCAGCAAGAGGGCGGGAGAACTCTACGAGCAGTACTTC
-	TRBJ2-7	-	TRBV30	CAWNVIRGYEQYF	TGTGCCTGGAATGTAATACGCGGCTACGAGCAGTACTTC
-	TRBJ2-1	TRBD1	TRBV29-1	CSVPVPGQGTVRNEQFF	TGCAGCGTCCCAGTCCCGGGACAGGGAACAGTAAGGAATGAGCAGTTCTTC
-	TRBJ1-2	TRBD1	TRBV7-9	CSSSLVQGARSGYTF	TGTTCCAGCAGCTTAGTACAGGGGGCGCGTTCTGGCTACACCTTC
-	TRBJ1-2	TRBD1	TRBV4-1	CASSQTGSHQGYTF	TGCGCCAGCAGCCAGACAGGGAGCCATCAAGGCTACACCTTC
-	TRBJ2-7	-	TRBV9	CASSVGGSSYEQYF	TGTGCCAGCAGCGTGGGGGGAAGCTCCTACGAGCAGTACTTC
-	TRBJ2-5	TRBD2	TRBV5-4	CASSYPGGEGREQYF	TGTGCCAGCAGCTACCCGGGTGGGGAGGGTCGGGAGCAGTACTTC
-	TRBJ2-1	-	TRBV5-4	CASRGLPGEQFF	TGTGCCAGCAGAGGGCTGCCGGGAGAGCAGTTCTTC
once	TRBJ2-2	-	TRBV19	CASSPKPPGDTGELFF	TGTGCCAGTAGTCCGAAGCCCCCCGGGGACACCGGGGAGCTGTTTTTT
few	TRBJ2-3	TRBD2	TRBV5-6	CATYPAGRAGGQDTQYF	TGTGCCACCTACCCAGCGGGGAGGGCGGGGGGCCAAGATACGCAGTATTTT
-	TRBJ2-7	TRBD1	TRBV19	CASSPGQGLYEQYF	TGTGCCAGTAGTCCGGGACAGGGACTCTACGAGCAGTACTTC
once	TRBJ1-2	TRBD1	TRBV6-5	CASSSRTGDGYTF	TGTGCCAGCAGTTCCCGGACAGGGGATGGCTACACCTTC
-	TRBJ2-7	-	TRBV7-9	CASRMEELSYEQYF	TGTGCCAGCCGGATGGAGGAGCTTTCCTACGAGCAGTACTTC
-	TRBJ1-5	-	TRBV5-6	CASSLKGDIQPQHF	TGTGCCAGCAGCTTAAAAGGGGATATTCAGCCCCAGCATTTT
-	TRBJ2-3	-	TRBV5-1	CASSLGGNGWEEQYF	TGCGCCAGCAGCTTGGGAGGGAACGGTTGGGAAGAGCAGTATTTT
-	TRBJ2-3	-	TRBV19	CASSINDNTDTQYF	TGTGCCAGTAGTATTAATGACAACACAGATACGCAGTATTTT
-	TRBJ1-1	-	TRBV6-5	CASSSRPTSTEAFF	TGTGCCAGCAGTTCACGCCCCACCAGCACTGAAGCTTTCTTT
-	TRBJ2-1	TRBD1	TRBV6-5	CASTEGTEYSEQFF	TGTGCCAGCACCGAAGGGACAGAATATAGTGAGCAGTTCTTC
-	TRBJ2-4	-	TRBV19	CASSTPPIQYF	TGTGCCAGTAGTACCCCTCCGATTCAGTACTTC
-	TRBJ2-7	TRBD2	TRBV6-1	CASSDVLAASEQYF	TGTGCCAGCAGTGATGTACTAGCGGCCAGCGAGCAGTACTTC
-	TRBJ2-4	TRBD2	TRBV19	CASSIAASGSDFTKNIQYF	TGTGCCAGTAGTATCGCGGCTAGCGGGAGTGATTTTACCAAAAACATTCAGTACTTC
-	TRBJ2-3	-	TRBV6-5	CASTRLGGRGDTQYF	TGTGCCAGCACTCGACTCGGAGGTCGCGGAGATACGCAGTATTTT
-	TRBJ2-7	-	TRBV5-1	CASSLGRLAYEQYF	TGCGCCAGCAGCTTGGGGCGGCTAGCCTACGAGCAGTACTTC
-	TRBJ1-3	TRBD1	TRBV28	CASLGQGRGNTIYF	TGTGCCAGCCTAGGACAGGGCCGTGGAAACACCATATATTTT
-	TRBJ1-5	-	TRBV19	CASSIDTSTSLYSNQPQHF	TGTGCCAGTAGTATAGATACGTCGACAAGTCTTTATAGCAATCAGCCCCAGCATTTT
-	TRBJ2-3	TRBD2	TRBV11-3	CASSPRVSGSMADTQYF	TGTGCCAGCAGCCCCCGGGTTAGCGGGAGTATGGCAGATACGCAGTATTTT
-	TRBJ2-4	TRBD1	TRBV28	CASSTTGQGLSYGDIQYF	TGTGCCAGCAGTACCACGGGACAGGGGTTATCTTACGGGGACATTCAGTACTTC
-	TRBJ2-1	TRBD2	TRBV13	CASSLVLAGGEEQFF	TGTGCCAGCAGCTTAGTACTAGCGGGAGGGGAGGAGCAGTTCTTC
-	TRBJ2-7	TRBD2	TRBV9	CASNRLAGPPIYYEQYF	TGTGCCAGCAACCGACTAGCGGGCCCACCAATCTACTACGAGCAGTACTTC
-	TRBJ1-2	TRBD1	TRBV2	CASRLGQGVYGYTF	TGTGCCAGCAGGTTGGGACAGGGCGTCTATGGCTACACCTTC
-	TRBJ2-1	TRBD2	TRBV2	CASSDNSGSHYNEQFF	TGTGCCAGCAGTGATAATAGCGGGAGCCACTACAATGAGCAGTTCTTC
-	TRBJ1-1	TRBD1	TRBV9	CASSVGQGEIEAFF	TGTGCCAGCAGCGTAGGACAGGGGGAGATTGAAGCTTTCTTT
-	TRBJ1-5	TRBD1	TRBV19	CASSMVPTGNQPQHF	TGTGCCAGTAGTATGGTCCCGACAGGGAATCAGCCCCAGCATTTT
-	TRBJ2-7	TRBD1	TRBV19	CASSTTGGGEQYF	TGTGCCAGTAGTACAACAGGGGGCGGCGAGCAGTACTTC
-	TRBJ2-5	TRBD2	TRBV7-6	CASSLVGGGSSATQYF	TGTGCCAGCAGCTTAGTTGGTGGCGGGAGTTCCGCCACCCAGTACTTC
-	TRBJ2-7	TRBD1	TRBV7-9	CSSSLVGLGTERIGQYF	TGTTCCAGCAGCTTAGTTGGTTTGGGGACAGAAAGAATCGGGCAGTACTTC
-	TRBJ1-2	-	TRBV30	CAVGQGNYGYTF	TGCGCCGTTGGTCAGGGAAACTATGGCTACACCTTC
-	TRBJ1-1	-	TRBV7-9	CASSLGLLGATGTEAFF	TGTGCCAGCAGCTTAGGTCTCCTGGGGGCGACGGGCACTGAGGCTTTCTTT
-	TRBJ1-1	-	TRBV5-6	CASSLPGRFEAFF	TGTGCCAGCAGCTTGCCAGGCAGGTTTGAAGCTTTCTTT
-	TRBJ2-7	TRBD1	TRBV29-1	CSVGQGSGYEQYF	TGCAGCGTCGGACAGGGCTCAGGGTACGAGCAGTACTTC
-	TRBJ2-2	TRBD2	TRBV7-3	CASSLAGGPTTGELFF	TGTGCCAGCAGCTTAGCGGGAGGGCCCACAACCGGGGAGCTGTTTTTT
-	TRBJ1-1	-	TRBV11-3	CASSPGSNTEAFF	TGTGCCAGCAGCCCCGGGTCCAACACTGAAGCTTTCTTT
-	TRBJ2-1	TRBD2	TRBV2	CASSRDGGTSGRLVNEQFF	TGTGCCAGCAGTAGGGACGGTGGGACTAGCGGGAGGCTGGTAAATGAGCAGTTCTTC
-	TRBJ2-5	-	TRBV4-1	CASSQDPQGLQETQYF	TGCGCCAGCAGCCAAGATCCCCAGGGACTCCAAGAGACCCAGTACTTC